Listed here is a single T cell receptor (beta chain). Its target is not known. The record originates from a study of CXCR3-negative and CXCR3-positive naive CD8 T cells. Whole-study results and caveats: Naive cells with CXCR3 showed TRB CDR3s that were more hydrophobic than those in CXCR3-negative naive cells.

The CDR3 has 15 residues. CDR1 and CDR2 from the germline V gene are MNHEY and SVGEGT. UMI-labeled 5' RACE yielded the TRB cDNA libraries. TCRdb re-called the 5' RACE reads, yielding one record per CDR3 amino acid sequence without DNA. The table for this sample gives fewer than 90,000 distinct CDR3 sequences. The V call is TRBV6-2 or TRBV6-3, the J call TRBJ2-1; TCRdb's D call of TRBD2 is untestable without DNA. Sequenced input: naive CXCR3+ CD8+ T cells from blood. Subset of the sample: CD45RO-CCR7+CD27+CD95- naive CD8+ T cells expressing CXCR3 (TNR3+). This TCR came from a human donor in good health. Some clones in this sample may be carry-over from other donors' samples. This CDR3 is CASSYRAIPYNEQFF.